This passage covers 30 T cell receptor beta chains from one sample sequenced in a study of OX40 agonist ivuxolimab in advanced cancers. Here immunoSEQ multiplex PCR was the method, and the copy in TCRdb shows in-frame clones only, minus some. The repertoire has fewer than 85,000 clones, about 90% of them found once; the top ten carry more than 0.35%. This sample comprised CD4+ or CD8+ T cells sorted from blood, obtained in a trial of the OX40 agonist ivuxolimab. Source of these receptors: an adult with an advanced solid tumor such as melanoma, head and neck, liver or kidney cancer.

CDR3 residues: CASSQDMGRLNSPLHF. The CDR3 DNA is TGCGCCAGCAGCCAAGATATGGGACGCCTAAATTCACCCCTCCACTTT. The chain is built from TRBV4-1 and TRBJ1-6, with D possibly being TRBD1 (5 bases). CDR3 length equals 16 residues. Trimming cost V 0 bases and J 7 bases, with 13 bases left between them. Per germline, CDR1 MGHRA and CDR2 YSYEKL.

This clone was counted only a few times. The chain uses TRBV19 and TRBJ2-7; 9 positions agree with TRBD1. The CDR3 has 14 amino acids. Trimming at V came to 6 bases and at J to 6 bases, leaving 9 bases not matched to a gene. CDR1 is LNHDA, CDR2 SQIVND, per germline (reference sequence). The CDR3 protein is CASSSGTGKGEQYF. The CDR3 nucleotides are TGTGCCAGTAGCTCCGGGACAGGGAAAGGCGAGCAGTACTTC. The variable domain in full, completed from reference TRBV19 and TRBJ2-7, reads DGGITQSPKYLFRKEGQNVTLSCEQNLNHDAMYWYRQDPGQGLRLIYYSQIVNDFQKGDIAEGYSVSREKKESFPLTVTSAQKNPTAFYLCASSSGTGKGEQYFGPGTRLTVT.

This sequence joins TRBV10-3 and TRBJ1-2; D uncertain. Trimming cost V 1 base and J 4 bases, with 10 bases left between them. Germline V gives CDR1 ENHRY, CDR2 SYGVKD. The CDR3 loop spans 14 amino acids. The CDR3 reads CAISEFKEPYGYTF. DNA for the CDR3: TGTGCCATCAGTGAGTTTAAGGAACCCTATGGCTACACCTTC.

V gene TRBV28 combines with J gene TRBJ2-7; D is ambiguous. This CDR3 has 11 amino acids. The germline V gene encodes CDR1 MDHEN and CDR2 SYDVKM. The germline V and J ends were trimmed by 5 bases and 2 bases, with 4 bases remaining between them. The CDR3 DNA sequence: TGTGCCAGCAGTCCCACCTACGAGCAGTACTTC. It specifies CASSPTYEQYF.

The chain employs TRBV7-9 and TRBJ2-3; 10 bases agree with TRBD2. The CDR3 length is 16 residues. The J segment lost 5 bases and the V segment lost 1 base, leaving 6 bases of the junction unmatched. Looked up from germline, CDR1 is SEHNR and CDR2 is FQNEAQ (reference sequence). DNA of the CDR3: TGTGCCAGCAGCTTAGGCCTAGCGGGAGAGGTAGATACGCAGTATTTT. Its protein is CASSLGLAGEVDTQYF.

The chain links TRBV7-3 to TRBJ2-2, with D unclear. The CDR3 has 13 residues. V lost 3 bases and J lost 6, with 8 bases in between. CDR1 and CDR2 from the germline V gene are SGHTA and FQGTGA. The CDR3 is CASSFSQAGELFF. The CDR3 DNA is TGTGCCAGCAGCTTTTCTCAGGCCGGGGAGCTGTTTTTT.

The chain links TRBV13 to TRBJ2-7, with TRBD1 identical over 10 bases. This CDR3 is built from 14 residues. Germline V CDR1 and CDR2: PRHDT, FYEKMQ (reference sequence). The V segment lost 5 bases and the J segment 6 bases; nucleotides outside the gene matches: 7. CDR3 DNA sequence: TGTGCCAGCAGCGCAAGTCGACAGGGGGCCGAGCAGTACTTC. It is translated as CASSASRQGAEQYF.

The chain recombines TRBV6-5 with TRBJ2-6; D may be TRBD2 (5 bases). This CDR3 is 15 amino acids long. CDR1 and CDR2 (germline): MNHEY, SVGAGI. With 4 bases removed from V and 1 base from J, the gap between germline ends came to 8 bases. CDR3 sequence reads: CASSWTSSGANVLTF. CDR3 coding DNA: TGTGCCAGCAGTTGGACTTCTTCTGGGGCCAACGTCCTGACTTTC.

V gene TRBV5-8 combines with J gene TRBJ1-4; 7 bases map to TRBD1. The V gene end was trimmed by 1 base and the J gene end by 0 bases; junction bases not matched to a gene: 6. Per the germline V gene, CDR1 is SGHTS and CDR2 is YDEGEE. The CDR3 contains 17 residues. The CDR3 bases are TGTGCCAGCAGCTTGTCCCGGGACAGCGCAACTAATGAAAAACTGTTTTTT. Its protein is CASSLSRDSATNEKLFF. Supplemented by reference TRBV5-8 and TRBJ1-4, the full variable domain reads EAGVTQSPTHLIKTRGQQATLRCSPISGHTSVYWYQQALGLGLQFLLWYDEGEERNRGNFPPRFSGRQFPNYSSELNVNALELEDSALYLCASSLSRDSATNEKLFFGSGTQLSVL.

The chain joins TRBV28 to TRBJ2-5; D is unclear. The CDR3 spans 12 residues. CDR1 MDHEN and CDR2 SYDVKM come from the germline V gene. Trimming cost V 4 bases and J 5 bases, with 8 bases left between them. CDR3 in amino acids: CASSSGTETQYF. The DNA of the CDR3 is TGTGCCAGCAGTTCGGGCACGGAGACCCAGTACTTC.

For the CDR3, the DNA is TGCGCCAGCAGCTTTACAGGGCTGGAGGCGCAGTACTTC. Its translation: CASSFTGLEAQYF. The V and J genes are TRBV5-1 and TRBJ2-7, with D perhaps matching TRBD1 (6 bases). V lost 2 bases, J lost 9 bases, and 15 bases lay in between. The CDR3 covers 13 residues. Germline values: CDR1 SGHRS, CDR2 YFSETQ.

V and J are TRBV30 and TRBJ2-3; D call uncertain. The CDR3 extends over 13 amino acids. The germline V and J ends were trimmed by 2 bases and 6 bases, with 12 bases remaining between them. Germline V CDR1 and CDR2: GTSNPN, SVGIG (reference sequence). The CDR3: CAWSTVPRDTQYF. The DNA for the CDR3 is TGTGCCTGGAGTACGGTCCCTAGGGATACGCAGTATTTT.

The chain combines TRBV21-1 with TRBJ1-6. TRBV21-1 is shown as a pseudogene. This CDR3 contains 16 residues. This CDR3 is CASSKEGRRYNSPLHF. CDR3 coding DNA: TGTGCCAGCAGCAAAGAGGGCCGTCGGTATAATTCACCCCTCCACTTT.

This chain uses TRBV6-5 with TRBJ2-7, with TRBD1 matching over 9 bases. The CDR3 spans 14 residues. Germline assignment: CDR1 MNHEY and CDR2 SVGAGI. V gave up 8 bases and J gave up 0 bases; unmatched junction bases: 5. The CDR3 spells CASPGTGSSYEQYF. In DNA, the CDR3 is TGTGCCAGCCCAGGGACAGGGAGCTCCTACGAGCAGTACTTC.

The chain recombines TRBV27 with TRBJ2-3; D possibly corresponds to TRBD1 (6 bases). Trimming cost V 6 bases and J 7 bases, with 11 bases left between them. Germline values: CDR1 MNHEY, CDR2 SMNVEV (reference sequence). The CDR3 contains 12 residues. The CDR3 DNA sequence: TGTGCCAGCAGCGCCAGGGGAAATACGCAGTATTTT. Its translation: CASSARGNTQYF.

V usage is TRBV9 and J usage is TRBJ2-7, with a possible D match to TRBD2 (6 bases). The CDR3 is made up of 14 amino acids. Germline V gene sequence: CDR1 SGDLS, CDR2 YYNGEE. V was shortened by 1 base and J by 0 bases, with 8 bases between the two germline ends. The CDR3 here is CASSVYGSSYEQYF. The CDR3 DNA follows: TGTGCCAGCAGCGTATACGGGAGCTCCTACGAGCAGTACTTC.

The chain has TRBV5-1 and TRBJ2-3, with D perhaps matching TRBD2 (6 bases). The germline V gene has CDR1 SGHRS and CDR2 YFSETQ. This CDR3 has 16 amino acids. Trimming left V 1 base short and J 1 base short, with 13 bases between. CDR3 protein: CASSLTPGEGTDTQYF. The CDR3 DNA reads as TGCGCCAGCAGCTTGACCCCGGGAGAGGGCACAGATACGCAGTATTTT.

CDR3 protein: CASSAGQGNTEAFF. The CDR3 nucleotides read TGTGCCAGCAGCGCCGGACAGGGGAACACTGAAGCTTTCTTT. This chain uses TRBV9 with TRBJ1-1, with 8 positions matching TRBD1. This CDR3 comprises 14 residues. Trimming at V came to 3 bases and at J to 1 base, leaving 2 bases not matched to a gene. The germline V gene encodes CDR1 SGDLS and CDR2 YYNGEE. The whole variable domain, remainder taken from reference TRBV9 and TRBJ1-1, is DSGVTQTPKHLITATGQRVTLRCSPRSGDLSVYWYQQSLDQGLQFLIQYYNGEERAKGNILERFSAQQFPDLHSELNLSSLELGDSALYFCASSAGQGNTEAFFGQGTRLTVV.

The rearrangement links TRBV13 to TRBJ2-3, with no clear D. This CDR3 spans 15 amino acids. V was cut by 5 bases and J by 0 bases, with 12 bases left in between. Germline CDR1 reads PRHDT; CDR2 reads FYEKMQ (reference sequence). CDR3: CASSPRTASTDTQYF. The DNA for the CDR3 is TGTGCCAGCAGCCCCCGGACGGCCAGCACAGATACGCAGTATTTT.

V and J are TRBV6-5 and TRBJ2-4, with D unclear. This CDR3 is built from 16 residues. V was clipped by 4 bases and J by 1 base, with 14 bases between them. Germline V gene lookup returns CDR1 MNHEY and CDR2 SVGAGI. CDR3 sequence reads: CASSLGISRAKNIQYF. CDR3 in DNA: TGTGCCAGCAGTTTAGGGATATCTAGGGCCAAAAACATTCAGTACTTC.

The genes are TRBV7-2 and TRBJ1-4, with D perhaps TRBD1 (5 bases). The V gene's germline CDR1 is SGHTA and CDR2 FQGNSA. V was clipped by 5 bases and J by 3 bases, with 13 bases between them. The CDR3 totals 15 residues. In DNA form, the CDR3 reads TGTGCCAGCAGCCCGAGCGGGACGGCTAATGAAAAACTGTTTTTT. Translation: CASSPSGTANEKLFF.

This chain uses TRBV28 with TRBJ2-1; maybe TRBD1 (6 bases). The length of the CDR3 is 15 residues. Trimming removed 4 bases at V and 0 bases at J, with 10 bases between. CDR1 is MDHEN, CDR2 SYDVKM, per germline. The CDR3 is CASSSGQSSYNEQFF. CDR3 nucleotides: TGTGCCAGCAGTTCCGGACAGAGCTCCTACAATGAGCAGTTCTTC.

This clone was seen a handful of times. The chain joins TRBV7-9 to TRBJ1-2, with a possible D match to TRBD1 (5 bases). CDR3 length: 12 amino acids. Germline V gene sequence: CDR1 SEHNR, CDR2 FQNEAQ (reference sequence). V shed 6 bases and J shed 7 bases, with 12 bases lying between them. CDR3 loop: CASRAGPSGYTF. The CDR3 DNA reads as TGTGCCAGCAGGGCAGGGCCTTCTGGCTACACCTTC.

This sequence joins TRBV7-2 and TRBJ1-2; TRBD1 is a possible D gene (6 bases). Per germline, CDR1 SGHTA and CDR2 FQGNSA. The CDR3 is made up of 14 amino acids. Between the trimmed V and J ends, which lost 0 bases and 5 bases, there was a span of 10 bases. CDR3 sequence: CASSLAGTRYGYTF. CDR3 nucleotides: TGTGCCAGCAGCTTAGCGGGGACACGGTATGGCTACACCTTC.

V gene TRBV18 combines with J gene TRBJ1-1; 7 nucleotides line up with TRBD1. V trimming: 3 bases; J trimming: 4 bases; junction bases outside the gene matches: 8. The CDR3 loop spans 15 amino acids. Germline CDR1 is KGHSH and CDR2 is LQKENI. CDR3 DNA: TGTGCCAGCTCACCCTGGGGACAGACTAGCACTGAAGCTTTCTTT. Translated: CASSPWGQTSTEAFF.

This clone was observed a single time. The rearrangement joins TRBV19 to TRBJ2-5; D perhaps matches TRBD2 (6 bases). Between the trimmed V and J ends, which lost 4 bases and 5 bases, there was a span of 14 bases. Germline V gene lookup returns CDR1 LNHDA and CDR2 SQIVND (reference sequence). The CDR3 extends over 14 amino acids. CDR3 amino acids: CASSTAAGRETQYF. CDR3 nucleotide sequence: TGTGCCAGTAGTACGGCTGCGGGGCGGGAGACCCAGTACTTC.

The chain recombines TRBV2 with TRBJ2-4; D remains ambiguous. This CDR3 has 17 residues. Trimming took off 5 bases at V and 1 base at J, with 18 bases between the two ends. Germline CDR1 is SNHLY and CDR2 is FYNNEI. The CDR3 region is CASSNPIQPLAKNIQYF. In DNA, the CDR3 is TGTGCCAGCAGTAACCCTATACAGCCGCTCGCCAAAAACATTCAGTACTTC.

This chain joins TRBV30 and TRBJ2-2; 8 nucleotides agree with TRBD2. The V and J ends lost 0 bases and 5 bases, in that order; junction bases with no gene match: 2. CDR3 length: 14 residues. CDR1 is GTSNPN, CDR2 SVGIG, per germline (reference sequence). In DNA form, the CDR3 reads TGTGCCTGGAGTGTAGGCGGGGGGACCGGGGAGCTGTTTTTT. Translated, it gives CAWSVGGGTGELFF.

The genes are TRBV6-5 and TRBJ2-7; D uncertain. The CDR3 is made up of 15 amino acids. Germline V gene data show CDR1 as MNHEY and CDR2 as SVGAGI. V lost 3 bases, J lost 3 bases, and 15 bases lay in between. The CDR3, as DNA: TGTGCCAGCAGTTATGGATCCGGGCAGCTCTACGAGCAGTACTTC. It is translated as CASSYGSGQLYEQYF.

The chain is built from TRBV28 and TRBJ1-1; TRBD1 matches 8 bases. Germline V lookup: CDR1 MDHEN, CDR2 SYDVKM. The CDR3 has 13 amino acids. V was clipped by 7 bases and J by 6 bases; unmatched bases: 7. This CDR3 is CASIQGQGPEAFF. In DNA, the CDR3 is TGTGCCAGCATCCAAGGACAGGGACCTGAAGCTTTCTTT.